The entry below describes one T cell receptor beta chain. The templates were synthetic TCR analogs, and they were spiked into each PCR. Method: immunoSEQ multiplex PCR; TCRdb's copy keeps in-frame clones and lacks some. The sample contains tens of thousands of clones, around 88% of which appear only once. Per the germline V gene, CDR1 is MDHEN and CDR2 is SYDVKM. V shed 2 bases and J 7 bases; nucleotides not matched to a gene: 6. This CDR3 spans 15 amino acids. Indicated time point: peripheral blood 6 weeks after treatment start. Between 1 and 8 samples, pretreatment and on-treatment, were given by each patient. The data originate from a study of PD-L1 blockade in urothelial cancer.

This clonotype was obtained from a man aged 60 to 75 with urothelial cancer. Here the sequenced sample was PBMCs, taken around atezolizumab (anti-PD-L1) treatment. The chain recombines TRBV28 with TRBJ2-1; TRBD1 matches 9 bases. The CDR3 nucleotides read TGTGCCAGCAGTTTAGCCCGGACAGGGGTAAATGAGCAGTTCTTC. It is translated as CASSLARTGVNEQFF.